This TCR beta chain was observed in a study of control samples from healthy donors and cancer patients. Some clones are missing from TCRdb's copy, which holds only in-frame ones; the method was immunoSEQ multiplex PCR. The repertoire holds about 110,000 clones, with around 88% as singletons. Trimming took 7 bases from V and 1 from J, leaving 11 bases between them. CDR3 length: 13 amino acids. The germline V gene has CDR1 SGDLS and CDR2 YYNGEE. The sequence was collected from a woman aged 45-60 years in good health. The sequencing sample was made of blood. The gene calls are TRBV9 and TRBJ2-5, with unresolved D. The CDR3 coding sequence is TGTGCCAGCTCCCTGGGGTCCCAAGAGACCCAGTACTTC. Translation gives CASSLGSQETQYF.